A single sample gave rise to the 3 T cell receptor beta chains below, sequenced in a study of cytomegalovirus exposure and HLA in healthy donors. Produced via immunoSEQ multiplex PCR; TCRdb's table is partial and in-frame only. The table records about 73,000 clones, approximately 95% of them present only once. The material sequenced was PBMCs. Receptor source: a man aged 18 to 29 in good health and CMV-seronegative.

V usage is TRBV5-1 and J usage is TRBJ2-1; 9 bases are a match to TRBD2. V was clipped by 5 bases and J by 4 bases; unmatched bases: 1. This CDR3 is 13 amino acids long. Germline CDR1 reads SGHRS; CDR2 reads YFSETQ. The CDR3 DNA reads TGCGCCAGCAGGCGGGAGGGTTACAATGAGCAGTTCTTC. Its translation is CASRREGYNEQFF.

The CDR3 DNA reads as TGCGCCAGCAAACTATCTAGCGGGGGGGCTCACGAGCAGTACTTC. The encoded protein is CASKLSSGGAHEQYF. This chain joins TRBV5-1 and TRBJ2-7; TRBD2 agrees at 12 bases. Germline trimming cut 6 bases from V and 5 bases from J; bases unmatched to any gene: 9. Looked up from germline, CDR1 is SGHRS and CDR2 is YFSETQ. This CDR3 contains 15 residues. The whole variable domain, filled in from reference TRBV5-1 and TRBJ2-7, reads KAGVTQTPRYLIKTRGQQVTLSCSPISGHRSVSWYQQTPGQGLQFLFEYFSETQRNKGNFPGRFSGRQFSNSRSEMNVSTLELGDSALYLCASKLSSGGAHEQYFGPGTRLTVT.

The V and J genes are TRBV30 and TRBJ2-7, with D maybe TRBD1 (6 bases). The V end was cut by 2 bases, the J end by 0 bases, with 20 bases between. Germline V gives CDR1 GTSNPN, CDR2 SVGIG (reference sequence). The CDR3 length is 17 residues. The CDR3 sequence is CAWSHRSRQENSYEQYF. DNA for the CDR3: TGTGCCTGGAGTCACAGATCCAGACAGGAGAACTCCTACGAGCAGTACTTC.